This T cell receptor beta chain was identified during a study of circulating and synovial CD4+ cells in juvenile arthritis. Study-wide findings and caveats: Overlap with synovium rose as more T cells were sequenced.

Assay: immunoSEQ multiplex PCR; the TCRdb copy retains only in-frame clones and omits some. The profile shows tens of thousands of clones, 93% of them singletons. The germline V gene encodes CDR1 SSHAT and CDR2 FNYEAQ (reference sequence). CDR3 size: 17 residues. V dropped 5 bases and J dropped 4; count of bases not matched to a gene: 8. Regarding this clone: Antigen specificity is unknown.

This chain uses TRBV7-7 with TRBJ2-3; TRBD2 aligns across 14 bases. The sequence was collected from a human donor with juvenile idiopathic arthritis. Input material: CD4+ T cells from blood. Here the CDR3 DNA reads TGTGCCAGCAGCCCTGGACTAGCGGGAGGTAAATCAGATACGCAGTATTTT. It specifies CASSPGLAGGKSDTQYF.